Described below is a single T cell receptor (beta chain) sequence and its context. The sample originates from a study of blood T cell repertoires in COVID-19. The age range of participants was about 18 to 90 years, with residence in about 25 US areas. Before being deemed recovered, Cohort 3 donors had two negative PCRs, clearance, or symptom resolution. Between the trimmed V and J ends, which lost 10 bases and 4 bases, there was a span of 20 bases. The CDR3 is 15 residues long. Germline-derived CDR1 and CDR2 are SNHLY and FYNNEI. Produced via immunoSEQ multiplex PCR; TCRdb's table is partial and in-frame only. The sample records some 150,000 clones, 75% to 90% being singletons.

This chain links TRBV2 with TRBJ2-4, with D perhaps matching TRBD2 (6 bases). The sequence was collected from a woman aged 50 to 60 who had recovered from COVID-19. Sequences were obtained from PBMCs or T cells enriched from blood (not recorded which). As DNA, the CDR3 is TGTGCCATCCTACAGTTGGAGGGAATAAAAAACATTCAGTACTTC. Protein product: CAILQLEGIKNIQYF.